What follows are 11 T cell receptor beta chains derived from one specimen sequenced in a study of cytomegalovirus exposure and HLA in healthy donors. 13 Jbeta primers and 60 Vbeta primers were used for the PCR. The table came from immunoSEQ multiplex PCR; TCRdb's copy has only in-frame clones and leaves some out. There are some 130,000 clones in the sample; 80% occur only once, and roughly 3.5% lies in the top ten. The sequencing input was PBMCs. The receptors originated from a male donor in good health and CMV-seronegative.

This chain links TRBV28 with TRBJ1-1; TRBD1 might be the D (5 bases). V was trimmed by 3 bases and J by 4 bases, leaving 9 bases between them. Germline CDR1 reads MDHEN; CDR2 reads SYDVKM. This CDR3 has 13 residues. The CDR3 reads CASSFGQGTEAFF. In nucleotides, the CDR3 is TGTGCCAGCAGTTTCGGCCAGGGCACTGAAGCTTTCTTT.

About this clone itself: A junction boundary mismatches the germline segment, possibly from a read error. The chain couples TRBV7-9 to TRBJ1-2; TRBD1 aligns across 8 bases. Germline V CDR1 and CDR2: SEHNR, FQNEAQ (reference sequence). The CDR3 is 15 residues long. DNA of the CDR3: TGTTCCAGCAGCTCCCACGGACAGGGAAACTATGGCTACACCTTC. Amino acids: CSSSSHGQGNYGYTF.

The genes are TRBV27 and TRBJ1-5; TRBD1 might be the D (5 bases). The CDR3 consists of 16 residues. From germline, CDR1 is MNHEY and CDR2 SMNVEV (reference sequence). V shed 0 bases and J shed 4 bases, with 13 bases lying between them. CDR3 DNA sequence: TGTGCCAGCAGTTTATCGAGAAGGGGAAAGAATCAGCCCCAGCATTTT. This encodes CASSLSRRGKNQPQHF.

This clone was observed a handful of times. V is TRBV7-2 and J is TRBJ1-3; the D is unclear. V was cut by 4 bases and J by 0 bases, with 7 bases left in between. The CDR3 sequence is 14 residues long. Germline V gene lookup returns CDR1 SGHTA and CDR2 FQGNSA. The chain's CDR3 is CASSSGSSGNTIYF. In nucleotides, the CDR3 is TGTGCCAGCAGCTCAGGATCCTCTGGAAACACCATATATTTT.

This clone has just a few counts. The chain is built from TRBV5-4 and TRBJ1-1, with 8 bases lining up with TRBD1. The germline V gene has CDR1 SGHNT and CDR2 YYREEE (reference sequence). J was trimmed by 1 base and V by 2 bases; bases with no gene match: 1. The CDR3 has 14 residues. The chain's CDR3 is CASSLDRGNTEAFF. DNA of the CDR3: TGTGCCAGCAGCTTAGACAGGGGGAACACTGAAGCTTTCTTT.

In nucleotides, the CDR3 is TGTGCCAGCAGTGCCCCCCCCGGGACAGAGCAGTTCTTC. It translates to CASSAPPGTEQFF. This chain links TRBV6-1 with TRBJ2-1, with D possibly matching TRBD1 (6 bases). From germline, CDR1 is MNHNS and CDR2 SASEGT. CDR3 size: 13 residues. Trimming left V 4 bases short and J 10 bases short, with 14 bases between.

This clone has only a few counts. This sequence joins TRBV6-1 and TRBJ2-5; 9 bases agree with TRBD1. CDR3 length: 15 residues. Trimming took 6 bases from V and 5 from J; bases not matched to a gene: 10. Germline lookup yields CDR1 MNHNS and CDR2 SASEGT. In DNA, the CDR3 is TGTGCCAGCAGCGGAGGGGGACAGGGAAAGGAGACCCAGTACTTC. This gives the protein CASSGGGQGKETQYF.

The chain couples TRBV5-4 to TRBJ2-7; D unresolved. This CDR3 spans 15 amino acids. Germline CDR1 SGHNT, CDR2 YYREEE (reference sequence). Trimming pared 4 bases from V and 4 bases from J, leaving 18 bases between. The CDR3 coding sequence is TGTGCCAGCAGCCTGAACAGAGTCTCGGATTACGAGCAGTACTTC. Its translation: CASSLNRVSDYEQYF.

This clone showed up just once. This rearrangement joins TRBV30 to TRBJ1-2; 7 positions agree with TRBD1. The CDR3 runs 14 residues. V lost 2 bases to trimming and J lost 4 bases; unmatched junction nucleotides: 7. Per the germline V gene, CDR1 is GTSNPN and CDR2 is SVGIG (reference sequence). The CDR3 here is CAWSTGGTVYGYTF. The DNA of the CDR3 is TGTGCCTGGAGTACAGGTGGGACAGTCTATGGCTACACCTTC.

The chain uses TRBV5-1 and TRBJ1-2; D call uncertain. V lost 4 bases and J lost 3, with 13 bases in between. The length of the CDR3 is 14 residues. Per the germline V gene, CDR1 is SGHRS and CDR2 is YFSETQ. The CDR3 coding sequence is TGCGCCAGCAGCCCGTACAGAAATCACTATGGCTACACCTTC. This translates into CASSPYRNHYGYTF.

This sequence joins TRBV4-2 and TRBJ2-1, with D unclear. V lost 0 bases and J lost 4, with 7 bases in between. The CDR3 consists of 14 residues. The germline CDR1 and CDR2 sequences are LGHNA and YNFKEQ. The CDR3, as DNA: TGTGCCAGCAGCCAAGAGACACCGTACAATGAGCAGTTCTTC. Its translation: CASSQETPYNEQFF.